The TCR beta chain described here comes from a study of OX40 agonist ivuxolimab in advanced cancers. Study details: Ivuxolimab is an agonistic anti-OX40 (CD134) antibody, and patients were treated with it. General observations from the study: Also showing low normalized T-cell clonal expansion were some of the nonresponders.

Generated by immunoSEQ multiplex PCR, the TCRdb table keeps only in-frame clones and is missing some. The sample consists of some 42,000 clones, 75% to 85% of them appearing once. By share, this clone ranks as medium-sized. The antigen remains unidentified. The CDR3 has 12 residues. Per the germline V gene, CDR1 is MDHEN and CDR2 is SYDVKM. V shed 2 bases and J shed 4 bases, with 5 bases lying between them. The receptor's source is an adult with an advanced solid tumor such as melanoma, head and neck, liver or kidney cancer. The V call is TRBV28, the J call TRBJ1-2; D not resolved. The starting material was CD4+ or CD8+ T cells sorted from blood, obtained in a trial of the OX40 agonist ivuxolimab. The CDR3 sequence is CASSLRLYGYTF. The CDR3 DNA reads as TGTGCCAGCAGTTTACGCCTCTATGGCTACACCTTC.